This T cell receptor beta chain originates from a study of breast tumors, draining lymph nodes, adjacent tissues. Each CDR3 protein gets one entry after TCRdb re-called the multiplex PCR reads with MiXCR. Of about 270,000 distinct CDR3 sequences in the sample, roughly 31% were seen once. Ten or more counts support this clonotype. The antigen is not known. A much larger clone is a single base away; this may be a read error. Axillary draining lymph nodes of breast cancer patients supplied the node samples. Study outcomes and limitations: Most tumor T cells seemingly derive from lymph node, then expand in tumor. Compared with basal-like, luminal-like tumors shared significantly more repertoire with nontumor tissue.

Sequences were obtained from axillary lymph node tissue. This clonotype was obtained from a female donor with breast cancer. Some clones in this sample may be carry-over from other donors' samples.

The CDR3 sequence is CSYQGGQETPYF. The CDR3, as DNA: TGCAGCTATCAGGGCGGTCAAGAGACCCCGTACTTC. V is TRBV20-1 and J is TRBJ2-5; the D gene is possibly TRBD1 (5 bases). Germline V gene data show CDR1 as DFQATT and CDR2 as SNEGSKA (reference sequence). The CDR3 consists of 12 residues.